This T cell receptor (beta chain) originates from a study of blood T cell repertoires in COVID-19 (dated by TCRdb to 2018 to 2021). For the wider study: Samples covering the acute and convalescent phases of COVID-19 were provided by collaborators in the United States, Italy and Spain. The prospective study material was composed of cDNA or gDNA derived from T cells, B-cell-depleted T cells, or PBMCs. Subjects who had been exposed to COVID-19, were actively infected with it, or had recovered from it provided the deeply sampled blood TCRbeta repertoires that made up the dataset. The repertoires were released in a freely available public database intended as a resource for research on the immune response to SARS-CoV-2. Samples came from the ongoing ImmuneRACE study (first 160 participants) plus 1,254 subjects from 6 global collaborators. Nearly every sample came with metadata listing a de-identified subject ID, COVID-19 status, age in years and sex. HLA class I and class II types, where available, came from metadata supplied by the sample provider rather than from assay-based typing. Overall results and qualifications from the work: How much clinical and demographic metadata was included differed by source and by participant, and the metadata was provided uncurated.

The germline V and J ends show losses of 5 bases and 3 bases respectively, and no gene match explains 15 bases of the junction. Per the germline V gene, MNHEY is the CDR1 and SVGEGT is the CDR2. The cysteine opens and the phenylalanine closes a CDR3 of 19 amino acids. Only CDR3 DNA is held: 57 bases, read in frame from base 1. In the case of this clone: Its antigen is still unknown. Base-call qualities are not available, and no considerably larger clone is one nucleotide away.

TCRbeta CDR3 regions were amplified from genomic DNA by means of the immunoSEQ Assay, a bias-controlled multiplex PCR. Per the original workflow: The number of nucleated cells in each sample was estimated by amplification of reference gene primers within the assay. To quantify the absolute abundance of each unique TCRbeta CDR3 rearrangement, sequence reads were collapsed and filtered. Productive Simpson clonality was computed per sample as the square root of Simpson's diversity index over productive rearrangements. This is the immuneACCESS table as TCRdb keeps it, with only in-frame sequences that have V and J called. A part of the clones is gone; compared with another copy, unresolved V genes explain less than half, and the rest is unexplained. For V, J and clone size, that table is used; D and trimming come from the DNA. This sample has some 130,000 clones in its table, and approximately 78% of those were observed once. The ten biggest clones cover over 9.5% of the sample.

Samples from volunteer blood donors who had recovered from COVID-19 were contributed by a second Seattle source. Collaborating institutions collected whole blood in K2EDTA tubes following their own protocols. For TCRbeta analysis, collaborators shipped samples in one of three forms: frozen whole blood, isolated PBMCs, or DNA extracted from either of those sample types. Rearrangement joined TRBV6-2 or TRBV6-3 to TRBJ2-1, with 11 central nucleotides matching TRBD1. This TCR was sampled from a man aged 55 to 70 who had recovered from COVID-19. Sequencing was carried out using peripheral blood. The DNA sequence reads TGTGCCAGCAGTATAGGTGGGGACAGGGGGGAATTAGGCTACAATGAGCAGTTCTTC. This encodes CASSIGGDRGELGYNEQFF.